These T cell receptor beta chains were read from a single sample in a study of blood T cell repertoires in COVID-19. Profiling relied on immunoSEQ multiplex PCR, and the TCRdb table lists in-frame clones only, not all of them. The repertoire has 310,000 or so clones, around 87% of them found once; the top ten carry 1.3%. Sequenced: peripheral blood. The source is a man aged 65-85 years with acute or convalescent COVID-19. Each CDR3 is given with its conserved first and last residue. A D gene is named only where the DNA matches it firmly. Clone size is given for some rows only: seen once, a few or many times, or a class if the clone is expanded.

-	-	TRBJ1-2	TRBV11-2	TGTGCCAGCAGCTTATACGGGGACTATGGCTACACCTTC	CASSLYGDYGYTF
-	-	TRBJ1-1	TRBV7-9	TGTGCCAGCAGCTTAGCATCAGGCACTGAAGCTTTCTTT	CASSLASGTEAFF
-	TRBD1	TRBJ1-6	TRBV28	TGTGCCTCCCGACAGGGAAATTCACCCCTCCACTTT	CASRQGNSPLHF
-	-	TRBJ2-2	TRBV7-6	TGTGCCAGCAGCCCTCCGAGCAGGGTGGCCGGGGAGCTGTTTTTT	CASSPPSRVAGELFF
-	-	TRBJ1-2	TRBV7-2	TGTGCCAGCATTACTTCCCCAGGGGAATACGGCTACACCTTC	CASITSPGEYGYTF
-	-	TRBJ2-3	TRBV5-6	TGTGCCAGCAGCTTGGGATTGGCGGGCGGAACAGATACGCAGTATTTT	CASSLGLAGGTDTQYF
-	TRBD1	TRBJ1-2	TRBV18	TGTGCCAGCTCACCACGACAGGGGGCGAGCTATGGCTACACCTTC	CASSPRQGASYGYTF
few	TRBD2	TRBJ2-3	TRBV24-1	TGTGCCACCAGTGAGCCGCAGCGGGAGGCAGATACGCAGTATTTT	CATSEPQREADTQYF
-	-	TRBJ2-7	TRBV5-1	TGCGCCAGCAGCTTGGGCCAGGGGATCTACGAGCAGTACTTC	CASSLGQGIYEQYF
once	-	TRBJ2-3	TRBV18	TGTGCCAGCTCCCTCGACTACACAGATACGCAGTATTTT	CASSLDYTDTQYF
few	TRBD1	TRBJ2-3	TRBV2	TGTGCCAGCAGTGAAGCCAGGGGGCTTGGCGCAGATACGCAGTATTTT	CASSEARGLGADTQYF
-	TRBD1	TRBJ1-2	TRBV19	TGTGCCAGTAGTATACTAGCTGGGGGACAGCCGAACTATGGCTACACCTTC	CASSILAGGQPNYGYTF
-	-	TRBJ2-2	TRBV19	TGTGCCAGTAGTAGAAAACAGAGACAGGTTGGATCCGGGGAGCTGTTTTTT	CASSRKQRQVGSGELFF
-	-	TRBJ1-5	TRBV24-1	TGTGCCACCAGTGACCCTGATCAGCCCCAGCATTTT	CATSDPDQPQHF
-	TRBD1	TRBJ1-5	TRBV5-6	TGTGCCAGCAGCTTGTGGGGGACAGAGTATAGCAATCAGCCCCAGCATTTT	CASSLWGTEYSNQPQHF
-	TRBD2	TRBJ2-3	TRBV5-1	TGCGCCAGCAGCCGGACTAGCGGGAGTACAGATACGCAGTATTTT	CASSRTSGSTDTQYF
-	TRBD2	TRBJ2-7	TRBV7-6	TGTGCCAGCAGCTTAGTCACGACCGGGACTAGCGGGATCCACGAGCAGTACTTC	CASSLVTTGTSGIHEQYF
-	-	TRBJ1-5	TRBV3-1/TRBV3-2	TGTGCCAGCAGCCAAGGGTCCGCGGGGGTAACTCAGCCCCAGCATTTT	CASSQGSAGVTQPQHF
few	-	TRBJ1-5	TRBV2	TGTGCCAGCACCCGAGATAGCAATCAGCCCCAGCATTTT	CASTRDSNQPQHF
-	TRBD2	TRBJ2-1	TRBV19	TGTGCCAGTAGTATAACCGCGGGAGGTCACAATGAGCAGTTCTTC	CASSITAGGHNEQFF
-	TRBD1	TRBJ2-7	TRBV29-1	TGCAGCGTTGTCACCTGGGGACAGGGAAAAGACGAGCAGTACTTC	CSVVTWGQGKDEQYF
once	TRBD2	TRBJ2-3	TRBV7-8	TGTGCCAGCAGCTTCTTGCGGGAGCCCCGGTATACGCAGTATTTT	CASSFLREPRYTQYF
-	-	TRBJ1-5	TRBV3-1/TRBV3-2	TGTGCCAGCAGCCAAGCCGATCAGCCCCAGCATTTT	CASSQADQPQHF
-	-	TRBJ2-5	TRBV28	TGTGCCAGCAGTTCGCCCAGCGGGTCTTACCAAGAGACCCAGTACTTC	CASSSPSGSYQETQYF
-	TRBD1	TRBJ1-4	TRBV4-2	TGTGCCAGCAGCCAAGAGCGCCAGGGGGGAAAAGAAAAACTGTTTTTT	CASSQERQGGKEKLFF
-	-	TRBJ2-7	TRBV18	TGTGCCAGCTCACCACCCCTCGGGGGCGAGCAGTACTTC	CASSPPLGGEQYF
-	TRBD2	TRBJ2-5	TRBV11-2	TGTGCCAGCAGCCCCCGACTAGCGGGGGGGCTGGAGACCCAGTACTTC	CASSPRLAGGLETQYF
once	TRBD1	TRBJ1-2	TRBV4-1	TGCGCCAGCAGCCAAGAGGGGACAGGGGTTCAGGGCTACACCTTC	CASSQEGTGVQGYTF
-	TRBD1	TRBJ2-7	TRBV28	TGTGCCAGCAGTTTACAGGGGGACGAGCAGTACTTC	CASSLQGDEQYF
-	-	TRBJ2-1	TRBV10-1	TGCGCCAGCAGTGAGTCGAGACAGAGGTTACATGAGCAGTTCTTC	CASSESRQRLHEQFF
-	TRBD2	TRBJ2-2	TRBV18	TGTGCCAGCTCACCAAGGGCTAGCGGGGGGCCGAGAACCGGGGAGCTGTTTTTT	CASSPRASGGPRTGELFF
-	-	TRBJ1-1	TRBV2	TGTGCCAGCAGGACAGAGACCAACACTGAAGCTTTCTTT	CASRTETNTEAFF
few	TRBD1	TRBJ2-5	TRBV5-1	TGCGCCAGCAGCCCTGGACAGGGGGGAGAGACCCAGTACTTC	CASSPGQGGETQYF
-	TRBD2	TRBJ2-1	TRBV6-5	TGTGCCAGCAGTTCCATGAGCGGGATCTCCTACAATGAGCAGTTCTTC	CASSSMSGISYNEQFF
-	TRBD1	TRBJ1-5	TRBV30	TGTGCCTGGAGTGTAAGGGGGCGGGAGCCCCAGCATTTT	CAWSVRGREPQHF
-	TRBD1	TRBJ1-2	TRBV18	TGTGCCAGCTCACCAGGGACAGGGGCCAACTATGGCTACACCTTC	CASSPGTGANYGYTF
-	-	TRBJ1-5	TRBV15	TGTGCCACCAGCAGAGAGGGACTTTATCAGCCCCAGCATTTT	CATSREGLYQPQHF
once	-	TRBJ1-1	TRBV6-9	TGTGCCAGCAGTTACTTCGACTGTGAAGCTTTCTTT	CASSYFDCEAFF
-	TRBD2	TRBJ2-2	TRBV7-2	TGTGCCAGCAGCTTAGGACTAGCGGGGCTGACCGGGGAGCTGTTTTTT	CASSLGLAGLTGELFF
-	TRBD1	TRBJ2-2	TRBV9	TGTGCCAGCAGCGTAACGCGACAGGGTGCGAACACCGGGGAGCTGTTTTTT	CASSVTRQGANTGELFF
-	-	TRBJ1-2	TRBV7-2	TGTGCCAGCAGCTTATACAGGGCTAACTATGGCTACACCTTC	CASSLYRANYGYTF
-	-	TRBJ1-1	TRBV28	TGTGCCAGCAGTTCCTTGGACAAGATGAACACTGAAGCTTTCTTT	CASSSLDKMNTEAFF
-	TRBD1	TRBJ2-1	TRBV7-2	TGTGCCAGCAGCCAACAGGGGGTTGTTATTGAGCAGTTCTTC	CASSQQGVVIEQFF
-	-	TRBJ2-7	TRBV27	TGTGCCAGCAGGTACAGGGAGAGCTACGAGCAGTACTTC	CASRYRESYEQYF
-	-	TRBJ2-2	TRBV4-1	TGCGCCAGCAGCCGCGATCAGGGGTACACCGGGGAGCTGTTTTTT	CASSRDQGYTGELFF
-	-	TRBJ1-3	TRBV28	TGTGCCAGCAGTTCTCCCCCGAGCTCTGGAAACACCATATATTTT	CASSSPPSSGNTIYF
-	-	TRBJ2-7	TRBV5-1	TGCGCCAGCAGCTTGGCCCTAACAGGGGGGGCCTACGAGCAGTACTTC	CASSLALTGGAYEQYF
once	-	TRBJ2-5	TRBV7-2	TGTGCCAGCAGCTTAGGGGGAGAAGAGACCCAGTACTTC	CASSLGGEETQYF
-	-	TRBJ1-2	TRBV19	TGTGCCAGTACAACCCTTGGGAGTGGCTACACCTTC	CASTTLGSGYTF
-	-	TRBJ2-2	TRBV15	TGTGCCACCAGCAGCAACCTAGCCGGGGAGCTGTTTTTT	CATSSNLAGELFF
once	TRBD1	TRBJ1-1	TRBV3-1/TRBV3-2	TGTGCCAGCAGCCAAGAGGGGGGACAGGCGAAGGGTTTCTTT	CASSQEGGQAKGFF
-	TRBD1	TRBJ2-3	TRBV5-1	TGCGCCAGCAGCTCGGACAGGCCCACAGATACGCAGTATTTT	CASSSDRPTDTQYF
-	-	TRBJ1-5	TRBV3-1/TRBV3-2	TGTGCCAGCAGCCAAGGTGGCTTTAGCAATCAGCCCCAGCATTTT	CASSQGGFSNQPQHF
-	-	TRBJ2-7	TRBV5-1	TGCGCCAGCAGCCCCGATGGACTGGACGAGCAGTACTTC	CASSPDGLDEQYF
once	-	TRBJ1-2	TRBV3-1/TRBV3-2	TGTGCCAGCAGCCAATTGAGCGGGGGGCGAGGCTATGGCTACACCTTC	CASSQLSGGRGYGYTF
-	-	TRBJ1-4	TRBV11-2	TGTGCCAGCAGCTTAGACAGGGGCGTAAATGAAAAACTGTTTTTT	CASSLDRGVNEKLFF
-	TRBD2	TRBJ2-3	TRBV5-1	TGCGCCAGCAGCGTATGGCTAGCGGGAAGTCAGGATACGCAGTATTTT	CASSVWLAGSQDTQYF
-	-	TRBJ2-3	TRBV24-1	TGTGCCAGCGGGACTAGCACAGATACGCAGTATTTT	CASGTSTDTQYF
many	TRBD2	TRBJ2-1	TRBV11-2	TGTGCCAGCAGCCCCGGGACTAGCGGGAGGACCTCCTACAATGAGCAGTTCTTC	CASSPGTSGRTSYNEQFF